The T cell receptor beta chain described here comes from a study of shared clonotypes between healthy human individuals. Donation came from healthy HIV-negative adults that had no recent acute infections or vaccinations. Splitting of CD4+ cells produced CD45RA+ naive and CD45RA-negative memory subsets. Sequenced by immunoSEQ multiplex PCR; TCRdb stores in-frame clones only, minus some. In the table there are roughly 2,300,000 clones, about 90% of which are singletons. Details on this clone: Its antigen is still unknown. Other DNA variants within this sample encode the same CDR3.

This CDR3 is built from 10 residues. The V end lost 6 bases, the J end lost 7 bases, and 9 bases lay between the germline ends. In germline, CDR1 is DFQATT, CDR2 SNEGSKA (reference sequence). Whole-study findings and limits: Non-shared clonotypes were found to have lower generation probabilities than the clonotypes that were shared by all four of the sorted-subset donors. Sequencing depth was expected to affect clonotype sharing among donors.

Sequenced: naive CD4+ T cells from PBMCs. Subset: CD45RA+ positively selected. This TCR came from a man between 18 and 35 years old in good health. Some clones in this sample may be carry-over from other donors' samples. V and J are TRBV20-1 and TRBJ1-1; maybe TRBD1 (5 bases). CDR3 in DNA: TGCAGTGCGCGGAGGGGTGAAGCTTTCTTT. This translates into CSARRGEAFF.